This TCR beta chain derives from a study of blood T cells in healthy people across ages. CDR3 length: 16 amino acids. V lost 4 bases and J lost 0; bases outside the gene matches: 7. Germline V CDR1 and CDR2: SGHRS, YFSETQ. Through a sample-barcoded 5' primer and a J-beta primer mix, a second PCR was run for roughly 6 to 12 cycles. TCRdb itself ran the 5' RACE reads through MiXCR, one entry per CDR3 protein. The repertoire holds about 780,000 distinct CDR3 sequences, around 50% seen once, with around 18% in the top ten. The donors, aged roughly 6 to 95, were healthy Caucasians from Russia. Each donor supplied roughly 9 milliliters of peripheral blood.

The receptor comes from an elderly man in good health. The sequenced sample was blood. V is TRBV5-1 and J is TRBJ2-1, with 7 bases identical to TRBD2. CDR3 amino acids: CASSGGTTNSYNEQFF. For the CDR3, the DNA is TGCGCCAGCAGCGGGGGGACTACAAACTCCTACAATGAGCAGTTCTTC.